Below, one TCR beta chain is given with its context. Per the original methods: Amplification from reference gene primers served as the basis for estimated nucleated cell counts. Sequencing used immunoSEQ multiplex PCR; TCRdb keeps in-frame clones, though not all of them. The D gene and trimming were derived from the DNA, and the V and J assignments and clone size from that table. The table includes roughly 57,000 clones, about 89% detected once. The record originates from a study of blood T cell repertoires in COVID-19. Study at large: The study drew acute and convalescent COVID-19 samples from the United States, Italy and Spain.

The sample was peripheral blood. The TCR sequence derives from a man between 60 and 75 years old with active or convalescent COVID-19.

The DNA of the CDR3 is TGCGCCAGCAGCTTGGAGAGGCCCTACGAGCAGTACTTC. It translates to CASSLERPYEQYF. The rearrangement joins TRBV5-1 to TRBJ2-7; no reliable D call. The CDR3 is 13 amino acids. Germline lookup yields CDR1 SGHRS and CDR2 YFSETQ. Trimming removed 0 bases from V and 2 bases from J, with 6 bases in between.